This T cell receptor beta chain was retrieved from a study of T cell responses to AZD1222 COVID-19 vaccine. Background on the study: Second-dose schedules of about 4 or about 12 weeks were combined.

Broader study findings: Seropositivity was recorded at baseline in only 5 or 6 AZD1222 recipients.

The assay was immunoSEQ multiplex PCR, and TCRdb's table has in-frame clones only and misses some. Of more than 110,000 clones listed, roughly nine tenths were seen once; the top ten hold 3.5% to 4.5%. V was trimmed by 5 bases and J by 6 bases, leaving 14 bases between them. Looked up from germline, CDR1 is LNHDA and CDR2 is SQIVND (reference sequence). The CDR3 contains 14 residues. Concerning this clone: What it recognizes is unknown.

The chain has TRBV19 and TRBJ2-4, with D perhaps TRBD1 (5 bases). The sequences come from peripheral blood, collected on day 0 of AZD1222 vaccination. The source of this sequence is an adult in good health. CDR3 in amino acids: CASSDSSPINIQYF. In DNA form, the CDR3 reads TGTGCCAGTAGTGACAGTTCTCCGATAAACATTCAGTACTTC.